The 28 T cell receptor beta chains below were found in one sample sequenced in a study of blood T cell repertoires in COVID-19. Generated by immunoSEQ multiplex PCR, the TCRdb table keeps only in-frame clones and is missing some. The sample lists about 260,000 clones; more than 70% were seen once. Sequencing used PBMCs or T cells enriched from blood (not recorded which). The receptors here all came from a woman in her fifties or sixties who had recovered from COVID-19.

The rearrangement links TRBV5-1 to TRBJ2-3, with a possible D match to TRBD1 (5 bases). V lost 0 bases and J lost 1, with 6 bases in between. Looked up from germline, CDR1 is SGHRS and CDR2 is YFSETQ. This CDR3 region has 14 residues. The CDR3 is CASSLEQGTDTQYF. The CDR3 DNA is TGCGCCAGCAGCTTGGAACAGGGCACAGATACGCAGTATTTT.

The CDR3 loop reads CASSQVELLARSSYNEQFF. CDR3 nucleotide sequence: TGCGCCAGCAGCCAAGTAGAGCTACTAGCTCGGAGCTCCTACAATGAGCAGTTCTTC. The gene calls are TRBV4-1 and TRBJ2-1, with a weak D call TRBD2 (6 bases). The CDR3 covers 19 residues. Trimming removed 1 base from V and 0 bases from J, with 19 bases in between. Germline V gives CDR1 MGHRA, CDR2 YSYEKL.

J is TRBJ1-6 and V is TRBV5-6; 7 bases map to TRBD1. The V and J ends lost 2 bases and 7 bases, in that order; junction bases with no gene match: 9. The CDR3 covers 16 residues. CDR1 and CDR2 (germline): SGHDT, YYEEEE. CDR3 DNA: TGTGCCAGCAGCTTCAGGGACAGAGCCCTAAATTCACCCCTCCACTTT. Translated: CASSFRDRALNSPLHF. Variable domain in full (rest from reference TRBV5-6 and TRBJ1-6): DAGVTQSPTHLIKTRGQQVTLRCSPKSGHDTVSWYQQALGQGPQFIFQYYEEEERQRGNFPDRFSGHQFPNYSSELNVNALLLGDSALYLCASSFRDRALNSPLHFGNGTRLTVT.

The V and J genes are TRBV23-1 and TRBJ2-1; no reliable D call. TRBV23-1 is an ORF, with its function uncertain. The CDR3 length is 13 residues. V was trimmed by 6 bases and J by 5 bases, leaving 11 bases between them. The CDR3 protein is CASSPSCDNEQFF. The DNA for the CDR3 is TGCGCCAGCAGCCCCTCTTGCGACAATGAGCAGTTCTTC.

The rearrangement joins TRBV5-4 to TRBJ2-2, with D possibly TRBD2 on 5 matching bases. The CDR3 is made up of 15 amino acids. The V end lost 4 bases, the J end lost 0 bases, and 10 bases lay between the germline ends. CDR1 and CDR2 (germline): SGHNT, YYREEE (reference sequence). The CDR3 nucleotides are TGTGCCAGCAGCCGAGCCGGGACGAACACCGGGGAGCTGTTTTTT. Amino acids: CASSRAGTNTGELFF.

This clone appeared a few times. The CDR3: CASVTPGRQGVGAFF. The DNA for the CDR3 is TGTGCCAGCGTAACCCCCGGAAGACAGGGGGTAGGGGCTTTCTTT. The V gene is TRBV7-9, the J gene TRBJ1-1, with 9 positions matching TRBD1. Germline trimming cut 8 bases from V and 11 bases from J; bases unmatched to any gene: 18. Germline CDR1 is SEHNR and CDR2 is FQNEAQ (reference sequence). The CDR3 contains 15 residues.

DNA for the CDR3: TGTGCCAGCAGCCAAGGGGGCTTTGCGGAACAAGAGACCCAGTACTTC. It codes for CASSQGGFAEQETQYF. This rearrangement joins TRBV14 to TRBJ2-5; possibly TRBD1 for D (5 bases). V was trimmed by 1 base and J by 2 bases, leaving 14 bases between them. This CDR3 is built from 16 residues. Germline-derived CDR1 and CDR2 are SGHDN and FVKESK.

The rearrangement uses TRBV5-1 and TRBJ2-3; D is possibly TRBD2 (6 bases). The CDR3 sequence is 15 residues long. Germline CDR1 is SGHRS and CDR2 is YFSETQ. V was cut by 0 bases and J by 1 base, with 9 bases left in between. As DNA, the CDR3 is TGCGCCAGCAGCTTGGACGGGAGCGGCACAGATACGCAGTATTTT. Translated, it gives CASSLDGSGTDTQYF.

The CDR3: CASSWQGSHEQYF. The CDR3 DNA reads TGCGCCAGCAGCTGGCAGGGGTCCCACGAGCAGTACTTC. V and J are TRBV5-1 and TRBJ2-7, with D possibly matching TRBD1 (6 bases). The CDR3 extends over 13 amino acids. The V gene's germline CDR1 is SGHRS and CDR2 YFSETQ. Deletions cut 3 bases from V and 5 bases from J, with 12 bases between.

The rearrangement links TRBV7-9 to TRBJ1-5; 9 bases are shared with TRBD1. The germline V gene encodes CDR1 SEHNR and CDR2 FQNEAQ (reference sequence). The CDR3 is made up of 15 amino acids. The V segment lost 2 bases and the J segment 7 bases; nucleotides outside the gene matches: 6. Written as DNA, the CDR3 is TGTGCCAGCAGCTTATCTGGGACAGGGCGGCAGCCCCAGCATTTT. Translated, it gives CASSLSGTGRQPQHF.

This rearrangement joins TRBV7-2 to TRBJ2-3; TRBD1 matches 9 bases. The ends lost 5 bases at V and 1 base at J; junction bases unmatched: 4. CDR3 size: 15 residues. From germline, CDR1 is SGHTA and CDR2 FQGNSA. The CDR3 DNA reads TGTGCCAGCAGCCTACGGACAGGGGGCACAGATACGCAGTATTTT. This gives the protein CASSLRTGGTDTQYF.

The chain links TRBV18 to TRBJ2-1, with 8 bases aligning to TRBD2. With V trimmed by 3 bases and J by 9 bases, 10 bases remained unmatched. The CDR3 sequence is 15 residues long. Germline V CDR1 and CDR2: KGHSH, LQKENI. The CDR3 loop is CASSPTGTSYGEQFF. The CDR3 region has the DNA TGTGCCAGCTCACCGACCGGGACTAGTTACGGTGAGCAGTTCTTC.

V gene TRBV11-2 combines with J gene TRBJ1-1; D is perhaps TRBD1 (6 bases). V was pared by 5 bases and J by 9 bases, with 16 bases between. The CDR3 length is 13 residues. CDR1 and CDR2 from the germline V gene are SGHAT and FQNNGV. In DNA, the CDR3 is TGTGCCAGCAGCGGGAACAGGGCCGTGAAAGCTTTCTTT. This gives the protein CASSGNRAVKAFF.

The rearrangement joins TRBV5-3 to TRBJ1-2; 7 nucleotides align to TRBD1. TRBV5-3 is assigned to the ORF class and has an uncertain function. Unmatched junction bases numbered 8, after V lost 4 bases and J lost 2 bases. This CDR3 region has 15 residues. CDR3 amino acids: CARSQGQKPNYGYTF. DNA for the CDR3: TGTGCCAGAAGCCAGGGACAGAAACCCAACTATGGCTACACCTTC.

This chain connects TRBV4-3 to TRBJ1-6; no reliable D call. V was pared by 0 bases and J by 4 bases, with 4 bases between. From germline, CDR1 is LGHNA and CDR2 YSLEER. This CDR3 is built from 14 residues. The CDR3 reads CASSQDEYNSPLHF. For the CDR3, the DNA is TGCGCCAGCAGCCAAGACGAGTATAATTCACCCCTCCACTTT.

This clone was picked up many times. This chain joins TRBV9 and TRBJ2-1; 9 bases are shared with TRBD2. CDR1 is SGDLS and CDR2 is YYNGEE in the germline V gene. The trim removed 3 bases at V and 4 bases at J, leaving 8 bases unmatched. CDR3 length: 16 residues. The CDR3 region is CASSEIGAGGYNEQFF. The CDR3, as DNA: TGTGCCAGCAGCGAAATAGGGGCGGGAGGGTACAATGAGCAGTTCTTC.

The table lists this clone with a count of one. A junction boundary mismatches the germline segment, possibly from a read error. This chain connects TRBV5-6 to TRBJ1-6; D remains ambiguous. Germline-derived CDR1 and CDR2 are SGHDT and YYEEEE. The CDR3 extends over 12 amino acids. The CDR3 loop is CASSISRTPGIF. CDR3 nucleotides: TGTGCCAGCAGCATAAGTAGGACTCCGGGAATTTTT.

The DNA for the CDR3 is TGCGCCAGCAGCCATCCCCCTCGCGGGACGCGGGAGCTGTTTTTT. It encodes CASSHPPRGTRELFF. The V gene is TRBV4-1, the J gene TRBJ2-2, with D maybe TRBD2 (6 bases). The CDR3 has 15 residues. Trimming left V 3 bases short and J 9 bases short, with 17 bases between. Germline CDR1 reads MGHRA; CDR2 reads YSYEKL.

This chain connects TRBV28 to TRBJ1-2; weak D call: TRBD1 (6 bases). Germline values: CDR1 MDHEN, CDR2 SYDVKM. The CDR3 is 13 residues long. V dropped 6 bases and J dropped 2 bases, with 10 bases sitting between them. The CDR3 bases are TGTGCCAGCAGAACCGGGACAAACTATGGCTACACCTTC. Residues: CASRTGTNYGYTF.

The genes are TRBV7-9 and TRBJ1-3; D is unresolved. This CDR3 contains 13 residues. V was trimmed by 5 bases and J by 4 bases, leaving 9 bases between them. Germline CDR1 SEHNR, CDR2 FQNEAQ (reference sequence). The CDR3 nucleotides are TGTGCCAGCAGCCTACTACTAGGAAACACCATATATTTT. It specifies CASSLLLGNTIYF.

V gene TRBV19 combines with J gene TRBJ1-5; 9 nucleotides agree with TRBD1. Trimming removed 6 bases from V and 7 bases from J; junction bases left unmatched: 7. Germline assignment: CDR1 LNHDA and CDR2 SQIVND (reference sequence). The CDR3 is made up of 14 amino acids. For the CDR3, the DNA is TGTGCCAGTAGCGACGGGACAGGGCGGCAGCCCCAGCATTTT. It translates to CASSDGTGRQPQHF.

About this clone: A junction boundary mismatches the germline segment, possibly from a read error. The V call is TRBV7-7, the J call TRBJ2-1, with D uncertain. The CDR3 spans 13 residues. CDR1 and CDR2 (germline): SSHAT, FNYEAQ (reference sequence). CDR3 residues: CASSLGGSNEQFF. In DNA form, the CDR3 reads TGTGCTAGCAGCTTAGGCGGATCTAATGAGCAGTTCTTC. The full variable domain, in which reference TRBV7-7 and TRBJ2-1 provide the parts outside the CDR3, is GAGVSQSPRYKVTKRGQDVTLRCDPISSHATLYWYQQALGQGPEFLTYFNYEAQPDKSGLPSDRFSAERPEGSISTLTIQRTEQRDSAMYRCASSLGGSNEQFFGPGTRLTVL.

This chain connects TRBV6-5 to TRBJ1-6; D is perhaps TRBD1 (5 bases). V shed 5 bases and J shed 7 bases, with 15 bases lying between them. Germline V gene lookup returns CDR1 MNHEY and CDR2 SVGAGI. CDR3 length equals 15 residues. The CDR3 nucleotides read TGTGCCAGCAGTATCCTGACGGGACTAAATTCACCCCTCCACTTT. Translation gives CASSILTGLNSPLHF.

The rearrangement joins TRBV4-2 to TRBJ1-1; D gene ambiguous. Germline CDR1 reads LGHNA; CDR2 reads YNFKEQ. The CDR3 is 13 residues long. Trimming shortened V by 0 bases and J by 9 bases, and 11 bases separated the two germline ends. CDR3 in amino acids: CASSQERSLQAFF. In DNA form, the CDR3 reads TGTGCCAGCAGCCAAGAACGGAGTCTACAAGCTTTCTTT.

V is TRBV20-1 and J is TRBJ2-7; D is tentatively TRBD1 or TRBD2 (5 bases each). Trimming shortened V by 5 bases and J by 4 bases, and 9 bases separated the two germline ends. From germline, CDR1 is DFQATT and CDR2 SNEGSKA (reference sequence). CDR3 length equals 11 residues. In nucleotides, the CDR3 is TGCAGTGCTCGAGGGGCGTACGAGCAGTACTTC. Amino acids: CSARGAYEQYF.

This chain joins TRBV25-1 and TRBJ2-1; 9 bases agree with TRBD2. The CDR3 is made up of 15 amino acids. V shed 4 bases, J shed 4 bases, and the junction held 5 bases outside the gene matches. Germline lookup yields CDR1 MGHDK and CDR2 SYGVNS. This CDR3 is CASSGSGGFYNEQFF. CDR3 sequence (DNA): TGTGCCAGCAGTGGTAGCGGGGGATTTTACAATGAGCAGTTCTTC.

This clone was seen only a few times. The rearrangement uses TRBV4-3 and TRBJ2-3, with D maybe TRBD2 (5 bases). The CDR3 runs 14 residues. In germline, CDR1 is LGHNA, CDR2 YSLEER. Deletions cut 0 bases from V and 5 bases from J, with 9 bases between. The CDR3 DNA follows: TGCGCCAGCAGCCAAGAATGGACTCGAGATACGCAGTATTTT. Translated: CASSQEWTRDTQYF.

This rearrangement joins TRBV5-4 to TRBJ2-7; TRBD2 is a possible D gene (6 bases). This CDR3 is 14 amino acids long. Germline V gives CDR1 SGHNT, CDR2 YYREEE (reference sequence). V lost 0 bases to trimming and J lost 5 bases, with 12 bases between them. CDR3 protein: CASSLVLGGDEQYF. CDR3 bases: TGTGCCAGCAGCTTGGTTTTGGGGGGTGACGAGCAGTACTTC.